This T cell receptor beta chain was obtained from a study of neurological immune-mediated disorders. Study summary: The roughly 35 patients with multiple sclerosis comprised about 31 relapsing-remitting cases and 3 secondary progressive cases. General study results and limits: The study found no CDR3 amino acid sequences shared by expanded clones across subjects, suggesting private repertoires in all groups.

The CDR3 runs 18 residues. From germline, CDR1 is ENHRY and CDR2 SYGVKD. After removal of 0 bases from V and 4 bases from J, the junction contained 10 bases not matched to a gene. TCRdb re-analysed the 5' RACE reads in MiXCR, keeping a single row per CDR3 protein. The sample includes under 25,000 distinct CDR3 sequences, over 2.5% of them seen just once. This clonotype has ten or more counts. Its target is unknown. V usage is TRBV10-3 and J usage is TRBJ2-1; 9 bases match TRBD2. The material sequenced was PBMCs. The origin of this receptor is a woman between 18 and 30 years old with multiple sclerosis. The CDR3 DNA follows: TGTGCCATCAGTGAGTCGAAGTCGTGGACTAGCGATTACAATGAGCAGTTCTTC. Residues: CAISESKSWTSDYNEQFF.